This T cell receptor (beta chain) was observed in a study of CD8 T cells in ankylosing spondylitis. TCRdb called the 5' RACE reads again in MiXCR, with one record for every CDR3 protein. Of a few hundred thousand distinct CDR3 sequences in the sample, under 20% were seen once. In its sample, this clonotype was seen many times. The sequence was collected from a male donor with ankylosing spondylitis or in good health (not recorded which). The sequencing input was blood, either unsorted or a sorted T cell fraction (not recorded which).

This chain's CDR3 is CASSQASLANTGELFF. As DNA, the CDR3 is TGCGCCAGCAGCCAAGCTAGCCTAGCAAACACCGGGGAGCTGTTTTTT. The chain links TRBV4-1 to TRBJ2-2; a possible D gene is TRBD2 (5 bases). Trimming cost V 1 base and J 2 bases, with 11 bases left between them. This CDR3 has 16 residues. CDR1 MGHRA and CDR2 YSYEKL come from the germline V gene.